Each of the 10 T cell receptor beta chains below was sequenced from the same sample in a study of monozygotic twins with cystic fibrosis. Using immunoSEQ multiplex PCR, the repertoire was profiled, and TCRdb retains in-frame clones only, with some absent. Among approximately 36,000 clones listed, about 90% were seen once. The sample consisted of blood. Receptors originate from a boy younger than 10 with cystic fibrosis.

The chain carries TRBV4-3 and TRBJ1-1; a possible D gene is TRBD1 (5 bases). Trimming cost V 0 bases and J 11 bases, with 19 bases left between them. CDR1 LGHNA and CDR2 YSLEER come from the germline V gene. This CDR3 has 15 residues. The DNA for the CDR3 is TGCGCCAGCAGCCAAGATCTTGAGAGGGGCAGGGTGGCTTTCTTT. Translation gives CASSQDLERGRVAFF.

The genes are TRBV11-2 and TRBJ1-5; D gene ambiguous. This CDR3 contains 14 residues. CDR1 and CDR2 from the germline V gene are SGHAT and FQNNGV. The V and J ends lost 1 base and 1 base respectively, with 5 bases between them. The CDR3 loop reads CASSLGKSNQPQHF. As DNA, the CDR3 is TGTGCCAGCAGCTTAGGGAAAAGCAATCAGCCCCAGCATTTT. Filled out from reference TRBV11-2 and TRBJ1-5, the complete variable domain reads EAGVAQSPRYKIIEKRQSVAFWCNPISGHATLYWYQQILGQGPKLLIQFQNNGVVDDSQLPKDRFSAERLKGVDSTLKIQPAKLEDSAVYLCASSLGKSNQPQHFGDGTRLSIL.

The count of this clone is one. This chain uses TRBV11-3 with TRBJ2-7, with D unclear. The CDR3 length is 13 residues. The germline V gene encodes CDR1 SGHNT and CDR2 YENEEA. Trimming cost V 1 base and J 3 bases, with 7 bases left between them. This CDR3 is CASSLVQVYEQYF. The CDR3 DNA is TGTGCCAGCAGCTTAGTTCAGGTCTACGAGCAGTACTTC.

Only one count was recorded for this clone. The V and J genes are TRBV4-3 and TRBJ2-7; TRBD1 aligns across 12 bases. This CDR3 spans 16 amino acids. V gave up 3 bases and J gave up 6 bases; unmatched junction bases: 9. Germline CDR1 LGHNA, CDR2 YSLEER. The CDR3, as DNA: TGCGCCAGCAGCCACCGGGGGGACAGGGGGCTTGTCGAGCAGTACTTC. This gives the protein CASSHRGDRGLVEQYF.

This chain uses TRBV4-2 with TRBJ2-1, with 8 bases aligning to TRBD2. J gave up 8 bases and V 5 bases, and 8 bases lay outside the gene matches. Germline V gives CDR1 LGHNA, CDR2 YNFKEQ. The CDR3 has 14 amino acids. The CDR3 loop reads CASSSRTSRDEQFF. CDR3 sequence (DNA): TGTGCCAGCAGCTCGAGGACTAGCCGGGATGAGCAGTTCTTC.

The chain uses TRBV19 and TRBJ2-5; 8 positions agree with TRBD2. With 5 bases clipped from V and 7 bases from J, the junction kept 9 bases outside the gene matches. From germline, CDR1 is LNHDA and CDR2 SQIVND (reference sequence). The CDR3 runs 14 residues. CDR3 amino acids: CASSPGTRGATQYF. CDR3 sequence (DNA): TGTGCCAGTAGTCCCGGGACTAGGGGAGCGACCCAGTACTTC.

V is TRBV19 and J is TRBJ1-1, with 10 bases lining up with TRBD1. Germline values: CDR1 LNHDA, CDR2 SQIVND (reference sequence). J gave up 3 bases and V 4 bases, and 5 bases lay outside the gene matches. The CDR3 is made up of 15 amino acids. The CDR3 nucleotides are TGTGCCAGTAGTACGGGACAGGGGTTAGACACTGAAGCTTTCTTT. Residues: CASSTGQGLDTEAFF.

The V and J genes are TRBV4-2 and TRBJ1-1; possible D gene TRBD1, 5 bases. V was cut by 4 bases and J by 5 bases, with 11 bases left in between. Germline CDR1 reads LGHNA; CDR2 reads YNFKEQ. CDR3 length: 13 amino acids. DNA of the CDR3: TGTGCCAGCAGCCCGGGGGGAGGGACTGAAGCTTTCTTT. Its translation is CASSPGGGTEAFF.

The chain combines TRBV6-5 with TRBJ2-7; TRBD2 is a possible D gene (5 bases). CDR1 and CDR2 from the germline V gene are MNHEY and SVGAGI. The length of the CDR3 is 14 residues. The V and J ends lost 9 bases and 3 bases respectively, with 18 bases between them. The CDR3 DNA is TGTGCCAGTTCGGACTGGGCTGGCCGCTACGAGCAGTACTTC. This gives the protein CASSDWAGRYEQYF.

The chain employs TRBV5-6 and TRBJ2-1; D unresolved. The V end was cut by 1 base, the J end by 0 bases, with 8 bases between. From germline, CDR1 is SGHDT and CDR2 YYEEEE. The CDR3 has 15 residues. CDR3: CASSLPPSSYNEQFF. In DNA, the CDR3 is TGTGCCAGCAGCTTGCCTCCGAGCTCCTACAATGAGCAGTTCTTC.